This record concerns one T cell receptor beta chain sequence. As yet, its antigen is unknown. CDR3 size: 16 residues. The germline V gene encodes CDR1 SEHNR and CDR2 FQNEAQ (reference sequence). Between the trimmed V and J ends, which lost 5 bases and 1 base, there was a span of 15 bases. The data originate from a study of long-term antiretroviral therapy in people with HIV. Findings of the study overall: Relative to transplant donor controls, diversity remained lower despite increasing after ART.

A v3.0 immunoSEQ assay was performed at survey level. A per-sample goal of about 35,000-55,000 T-cell genomes was targeted by sequencing. Profiled with immunoSEQ multiplex PCR; TCRdb holds only in-frame clones, not every one. The repertoire has roughly 30,000 clones, approximately 81% of them found once; the top ten carry roughly 9%. At least two post-ART and at least one pre-ART PBMC sample were available for each donor. The clonotype originates from a man aged 40-49 years with HIV. Specimen: unsorted PBMCs, collected 4.8 years after starting antiretroviral therapy. V is TRBV7-9 and J is TRBJ1-5; TRBD1 might be the D (5 bases). CDR3 sequence: CASSPAGPGSNQPQHF. Here the CDR3 DNA reads TGTGCCAGCAGCCCGGCGGGGCCCGGGAGCAATCAGCCCCAGCATTTT.